Listed below are T cell receptor beta chains from one sample, sequenced in a study of blood T cell repertoires in COVID-19. The protocol was immunoSEQ multiplex PCR, while the TCRdb copy is restricted to in-frame clones and leaves out a portion. The data hold about 280,000 clones, with just under 90% observed a single time. Sequencing used PBMCs or T cells enriched from blood (not recorded which). The receptors originated from a woman aged 25 to 39 with acute COVID-19. CDR3s include the opening cysteine and the closing phenylalanine or tryptophan. The D gene is left open where the match is weak. Some rows have no size entry. The others give once, few or many, or a class for an expanded clone.

cdr3_length: 16
d_call: .
clone_size: .
v_call: TRBV5-8
j_call: TRBJ1-5
cdr3_nt: TGTGCCAGCAGCTTTAGAGGACAGCCTTTCAATCAGCCCCAGCATTTT
cdr3_aa: CASSFRGQPFNQPQHF

cdr3_length: 16
d_call: .
clone_size: .
v_call: TRBV4-3
j_call: TRBJ2-1
cdr3_nt: TGCGCCAGCAGCCAAGATCGGGGTAGCTCCTACAATGAGCAGTTCTTC
cdr3_aa: CASSQDRGSSYNEQFF

cdr3_length: 15
d_call: .
clone_size: few
v_call: TRBV7-8
j_call: TRBJ1-3
cdr3_nt: TGTGCCAGCAGCTTAGGTTTGAGCTCTGGAAACACCATATATTTT
cdr3_aa: CASSLGLSSGNTIYF

cdr3_length: 15
d_call: TRBD1
clone_size: .
v_call: TRBV15
j_call: TRBJ1-5
cdr3_nt: TGTGCCACCAGCAGGGACAGGGGGAGCAATCAGCCCCAGCATTTT
cdr3_aa: CATSRDRGSNQPQHF

cdr3_length: 15
d_call: .
clone_size: .
v_call: TRBV11-3
j_call: TRBJ1-1
cdr3_nt: TGTGCCAGCAGCTTAGATAGCGGGGGCTGGACTGAAGCTTTCTTT
cdr3_aa: CASSLDSGGWTEAFF

cdr3_length: 14
d_call: .
clone_size: .
v_call: TRBV19
j_call: TRBJ2-1
cdr3_nt: TGTGCCAGTAGTATTACCCAGGTAGACAATGAGCAGTTCTTC
cdr3_aa: CASSITQVDNEQFF

cdr3_length: 16
d_call: .
clone_size: once
v_call: TRBV7-9
j_call: TRBJ1-1
cdr3_nt: TGTGCCAGCAGCTTAGGCGGACAGTACCAGAACACTGAAGCTTTCTTT
cdr3_aa: CASSLGGQYQNTEAFF

cdr3_length: 16
d_call: .
clone_size: .
v_call: TRBV4-1
j_call: TRBJ1-4
cdr3_nt: TGCGCCAGCAGCCAAGCCGGGAGGGCAACTAATGAAAAACTGTTTTTT
cdr3_aa: CASSQAGRATNEKLFF

cdr3_length: 15
d_call: .
clone_size: .
v_call: TRBV7-7
j_call: TRBJ2-7
cdr3_nt: TGTGCCAGCAGCGAAAGGTTTGGAGGCATGTACGAGCAGTACTTC
cdr3_aa: CASSERFGGMYEQYF

cdr3_length: 11
d_call: .
clone_size: .
v_call: TRBV12-3/TRBV12-4
j_call: TRBJ2-7
cdr3_nt: TGTGCCAGCAGTTTACAGTACGAGCAGTACTTC
cdr3_aa: CASSLQYEQYF

cdr3_length: 15
d_call: .
clone_size: .
v_call: TRBV4-2
j_call: TRBJ2-7
cdr3_nt: TGTGCCAGCAGCCAAGAACTAGACCCCTCCTACGAGCAGTACTTC
cdr3_aa: CASSQELDPSYEQYF

cdr3_length: 14
d_call: .
clone_size: once
v_call: TRBV6-5
j_call: TRBJ1-2
cdr3_nt: TGTGCCAGCAGGGGCGAGGGACAAAACTATGGCTACACCTTC
cdr3_aa: CASRGEGQNYGYTF

cdr3_length: 13
d_call: TRBD1
clone_size: .
v_call: TRBV9
j_call: TRBJ2-7
cdr3_nt: TGTGCCAGCAGCAAGGGACAGTACTACGAGCAGTACTTC
cdr3_aa: CASSKGQYYEQYF

cdr3_length: 13
d_call: TRBD1
clone_size: .
v_call: TRBV5-6
j_call: TRBJ1-2
cdr3_nt: TGTGCCAGCAGCTATACAGGGGGCGCCGGCTACACCTTC
cdr3_aa: CASSYTGGAGYTF

cdr3_length: 14
d_call: TRBD1
clone_size: .
v_call: TRBV27
j_call: TRBJ1-1
cdr3_nt: TGTGCCAGCAGTTCCTTGGGGGGCAGGGGGGAAGCTTTCTTT
cdr3_aa: CASSSLGGRGEAFF

cdr3_length: 16
d_call: .
clone_size: few
v_call: TRBV7-2
j_call: TRBJ2-7
cdr3_nt: TGTGCCAGCAGCTTAGTACACAGTTCCAGCTCCTACGAGCAGTACTTC
cdr3_aa: CASSLVHSSSSYEQYF

cdr3_length: 14
d_call: TRBD2
clone_size: .
v_call: TRBV30
j_call: TRBJ2-2
cdr3_nt: TGTGCCTACACGAGGGAGGGGAGCACCGGGGAGCTGTTTTTT
cdr3_aa: CAYTREGSTGELFF

cdr3_length: 16
d_call: .
clone_size: .
v_call: TRBV21-1
j_call: TRBJ2-1
cdr3_nt: TGTGCCAGCAGGACCCGGGACAGGGGTCCCTACAATGAGCAGTTCTTC
cdr3_aa: CASRTRDRGPYNEQFF

cdr3_length: 14
d_call: TRBD2
clone_size: .
v_call: TRBV30
j_call: TRBJ2-1
cdr3_nt: TGTGCCTGGAGTGGACTAGCCGAGGAGCATGAGCAGTTCTTC
cdr3_aa: CAWSGLAEEHEQFF

cdr3_length: 17
d_call: TRBD1
clone_size: .
v_call: TRBV28
j_call: TRBJ1-2
cdr3_nt: TGTGCCAGCAGTTTCGCTGGGACAGCCCTCGAGGTCTATGGCTACACCTTC
cdr3_aa: CASSFAGTALEVYGYTF

cdr3_length: 13
d_call: TRBD2
clone_size: .
v_call: TRBV6-5
j_call: TRBJ2-1
cdr3_nt: TGTGCCAGCAGTTCACGACTAGCTCTTGAGCAGTTCTTC
cdr3_aa: CASSSRLALEQFF

cdr3_length: 14
d_call: TRBD1
clone_size: .
v_call: TRBV13
j_call: TRBJ2-5
cdr3_nt: TGTGCCAGCAGCATCTGGACAGGACAAGAGACCCAGTACTTC
cdr3_aa: CASSIWTGQETQYF

cdr3_length: 15
d_call: TRBD1
clone_size: .
v_call: TRBV6-1
j_call: TRBJ2-7
cdr3_nt: TGTGCCAGCAGTGAGGGGACAGAAGGTTCGTACGAGCAGTACTTC
cdr3_aa: CASSEGTEGSYEQYF

cdr3_length: 12
d_call: .
clone_size: .
v_call: TRBV2
j_call: TRBJ2-7
cdr3_nt: TGTGCCAGCAGTTTCCAGGAAGGCGAGCAGTACTTC
cdr3_aa: CASSFQEGEQYF

cdr3_length: 15
d_call: TRBD2
clone_size: .
v_call: TRBV9
j_call: TRBJ2-7
cdr3_nt: TGTGCCAGCAGCGTGGGGACTAGCGGGAGTTACGAGCAGTACTTC
cdr3_aa: CASSVGTSGSYEQYF

cdr3_length: 12
d_call: .
clone_size: .
v_call: TRBV28
j_call: TRBJ1-2
cdr3_nt: TGTGCCAGCAGGGCCCTATCGGGTGGCTACACCTTC
cdr3_aa: CASRALSGGYTF

cdr3_length: 14
d_call: .
clone_size: few
v_call: TRBV4-2
j_call: TRBJ1-1
cdr3_nt: TGTGCCAGCAGCCAAGACCGCAGGGTGTCGGAAGCTTTCTTT
cdr3_aa: CASSQDRRVSEAFF

cdr3_length: 13
d_call: .
clone_size: .
v_call: TRBV10-2
j_call: TRBJ1-1
cdr3_nt: TGCGCCAGCAGTCCAAGGGGCTCGACTGAAGCTTTCTTT
cdr3_aa: CASSPRGSTEAFF

cdr3_length: 15
d_call: TRBD2
clone_size: .
v_call: TRBV28
j_call: TRBJ2-7
cdr3_nt: TGTGCCAGCAGAAGTACTAGCGGGGCCTCCTACGAGCAGTACTTC
cdr3_aa: CASRSTSGASYEQYF

cdr3_length: 13
d_call: .
clone_size: .
v_call: TRBV28
j_call: TRBJ2-2
cdr3_nt: TGTGCCAGCATCCCCAGGGTCGCCGGGGAGCTGTTTTTT
cdr3_aa: CASIPRVAGELFF

cdr3_length: 14
d_call: .
clone_size: .
v_call: TRBV7-3
j_call: TRBJ2-3
cdr3_nt: TGTGCCAGCAGCTTAAACAGGTTGGCAGATACGCAGTATTTT
cdr3_aa: CASSLNRLADTQYF

cdr3_length: 15
d_call: .
clone_size: .
v_call: TRBV6-5
j_call: TRBJ2-3
cdr3_nt: TGTGCCAGCAAAAAATCCCAACTACCCACAGATACGCAGTATTTT
cdr3_aa: CASKKSQLPTDTQYF

cdr3_length: 13
d_call: .
clone_size: .
v_call: TRBV28
j_call: TRBJ1-6
cdr3_nt: TGTGCCAGCAGTTTAAGCGTCGGTTCACCCCTCCACTTT
cdr3_aa: CASSLSVGSPLHF

cdr3_length: 19
d_call: TRBD2
clone_size: .
v_call: TRBV29-1
j_call: TRBJ2-3
cdr3_nt: TGCAGCGTTGAATTTATCTCGGCTAGCGGGAGGGCACCCACAGATACGCAGTATTTT
cdr3_aa: CSVEFISASGRAPTDTQYF

cdr3_length: 16
d_call: TRBD2
clone_size: once
v_call: TRBV11-1
j_call: TRBJ2-5
cdr3_nt: TGTGCCAGCACGAATACCGGGACTAGCGCCGTAGAGACCCAGTACTTC
cdr3_aa: CASTNTGTSAVETQYF

cdr3_length: 13
d_call: .
clone_size: .
v_call: TRBV9
j_call: TRBJ2-3
cdr3_nt: TGTGCCAGCAGCGTAAATCAACTTCATACGCAGTATTTT
cdr3_aa: CASSVNQLHTQYF

cdr3_length: 13
d_call: TRBD1
clone_size: .
v_call: TRBV6-5
j_call: TRBJ1-2
cdr3_nt: TGTGCCAGCAGCAAGACAGGGAACTATGGCTACACCTTC
cdr3_aa: CASSKTGNYGYTF

cdr3_length: 17
d_call: TRBD2
clone_size: .
v_call: TRBV7-3
j_call: TRBJ2-7
cdr3_nt: TGTGCCAGCAGCCACCCCTCGACTAGCGGGAGGGTCTGCGAGCAGTACTTC
cdr3_aa: CASSHPSTSGRVCEQYF

cdr3_length: 14
d_call: TRBD1
clone_size: once
v_call: TRBV7-9
j_call: TRBJ2-1
cdr3_nt: TGTGCCAGCAGAGACAGGGAAGAACACAATGAGCAGTTCTTC
cdr3_aa: CASRDREEHNEQFF

cdr3_length: 13
d_call: .
clone_size: .
v_call: TRBV30
j_call: TRBJ2-1
cdr3_nt: TGTGCCTGGAACCCCGCAGGGAACAATGAGCAGTTCTTC
cdr3_aa: CAWNPAGNNEQFF

cdr3_length: 12
d_call: .
clone_size: .
v_call: TRBV28
j_call: TRBJ1-4
cdr3_nt: TGTGCCAGTAATTCGGAGTCTGAAAAACTGTTTTTT
cdr3_aa: CASNSESEKLFF

cdr3_length: 15
d_call: .
clone_size: .
v_call: TRBV3-1/TRBV3-2
j_call: TRBJ2-2
cdr3_nt: TGTGCCAGCAGCAGAGGACTACCGAACACCGGGGAGCTGTTTTTT
cdr3_aa: CASSRGLPNTGELFF

cdr3_length: 13
d_call: .
clone_size: .
v_call: TRBV12-3/TRBV12-4
j_call: TRBJ2-3
cdr3_nt: TGTGCCAGCAGTCCAGGCACCACAGATACGCAGTATTTT
cdr3_aa: CASSPGTTDTQYF

cdr3_length: 14
d_call: TRBD2
clone_size: .
v_call: TRBV6-6
j_call: TRBJ2-2
cdr3_nt: TGTGCCAGCAGTGGGGTAGCGGGAGCCGGGGAGCTGTTTTTT
cdr3_aa: CASSGVAGAGELFF

cdr3_length: 13
d_call: TRBD1
clone_size: .
v_call: TRBV19
j_call: TRBJ2-7
cdr3_nt: TGTGCCAGTAGTCGACAGGGGGCAAACGAGCAGTACTTC
cdr3_aa: CASSRQGANEQYF

cdr3_length: 13
d_call: .
clone_size: .
v_call: TRBV29-1
j_call: TRBJ2-1
cdr3_nt: TGCAGCGCCCTCTCGGGAGTGAGCAATGAGCAGTTCTTC
cdr3_aa: CSALSGVSNEQFF

cdr3_length: 14
d_call: TRBD1
clone_size: .
v_call: TRBV5-5
j_call: TRBJ1-2
cdr3_nt: TGTGCCAGCAGCCCTGCGGGACAGAGCTATGGCTACACCTTC
cdr3_aa: CASSPAGQSYGYTF

cdr3_length: 14
d_call: TRBD2
clone_size: .
v_call: TRBV20-1
j_call: TRBJ2-7
cdr3_nt: TGCAGTGCTAGTGGGGAGGGGAACTCCTACGAGCAGTACTTC
cdr3_aa: CSASGEGNSYEQYF

cdr3_length: 14
d_call: TRBD2
clone_size: .
v_call: TRBV19
j_call: TRBJ2-7
cdr3_nt: TGTGCCAGTAGTTCCGGGACTAGCGGCTACGAGCAGTACTTC
cdr3_aa: CASSSGTSGYEQYF

cdr3_length: 16
d_call: TRBD1
clone_size: .
v_call: TRBV19
j_call: TRBJ2-2
cdr3_nt: TGTGCCAGTAGTATAGAACAGGGGGCGAACACCGGGGAGCTGTTTTTT
cdr3_aa: CASSIEQGANTGELFF

cdr3_length: 14
d_call: TRBD1
clone_size: .
v_call: TRBV5-1
j_call: TRBJ2-7
cdr3_nt: TGCGCCAGCAGATCCGGGACAGCAACCTACGAGCAGTACTTC
cdr3_aa: CASRSGTATYEQYF

cdr3_length: 17
d_call: TRBD2
clone_size: .
v_call: TRBV3-1/TRBV3-2
j_call: TRBJ2-1
cdr3_nt: TGTGCCAGCAGCCAGGGGATCAGCGGGAGCGGTTACAATGAGCAGTTCTTC
cdr3_aa: CASSQGISGSGYNEQFF

cdr3_length: 14
d_call: .
clone_size: once
v_call: TRBV5-4
j_call: TRBJ2-7
cdr3_nt: TGTGCCAGCAGCGTGACGGAGGCTCGATACGAGCAGTACTTC
cdr3_aa: CASSVTEARYEQYF

cdr3_length: 16
d_call: .
clone_size: .
v_call: TRBV6-5
j_call: TRBJ1-4
cdr3_nt: TGTGCCAGCAGTTATGGTGGCGGTACCTATAATGAAAAACTGTTTTTT
cdr3_aa: CASSYGGGTYNEKLFF

cdr3_length: 14
d_call: .
clone_size: .
v_call: TRBV5-1
j_call: TRBJ2-3
cdr3_nt: TGCGCCAGCAGCCTAGTCGCCAGCACAGATACGCAGTATTTT
cdr3_aa: CASSLVASTDTQYF

cdr3_length: 14
d_call: .
clone_size: many
v_call: TRBV19
j_call: TRBJ1-5
cdr3_nt: TGTGCCAGTAGTAAAACCGGGAGTGGTCAGCCCCAGCATTTT
cdr3_aa: CASSKTGSGQPQHF

cdr3_length: 14
d_call: .
clone_size: .
v_call: TRBV7-8
j_call: TRBJ1-3
cdr3_nt: TGTGCCAGCAGCCCGCAGGGTGCTGGAAACACCATATATTTT
cdr3_aa: CASSPQGAGNTIYF